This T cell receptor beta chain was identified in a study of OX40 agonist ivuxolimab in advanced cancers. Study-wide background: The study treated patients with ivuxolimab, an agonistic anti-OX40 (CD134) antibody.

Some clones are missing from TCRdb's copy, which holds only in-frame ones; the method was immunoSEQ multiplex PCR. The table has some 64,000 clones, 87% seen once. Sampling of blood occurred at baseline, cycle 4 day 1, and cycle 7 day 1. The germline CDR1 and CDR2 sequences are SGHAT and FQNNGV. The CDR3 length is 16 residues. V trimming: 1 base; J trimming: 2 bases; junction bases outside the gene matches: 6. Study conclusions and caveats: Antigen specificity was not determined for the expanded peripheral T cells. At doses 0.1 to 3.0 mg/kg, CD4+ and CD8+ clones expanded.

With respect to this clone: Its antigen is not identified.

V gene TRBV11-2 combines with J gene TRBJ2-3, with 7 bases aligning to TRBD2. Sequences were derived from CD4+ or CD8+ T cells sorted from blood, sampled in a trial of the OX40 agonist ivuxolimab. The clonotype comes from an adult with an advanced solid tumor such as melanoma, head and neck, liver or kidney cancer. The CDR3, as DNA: TGTGCCAGCAGCTTAGTAGGTAGCGGGTACACAGATACGCAGTATTTT. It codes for CASSLVGSGYTDTQYF.